Following are 22 T cell receptor beta chains from one sample sequenced in a study of blood T cells in healthy people across ages. Using a J-beta primer mix together with a sample-barcoded 5' primer, a second PCR was run for roughly 6 to 11 cycles. MiXCR, run by TCRdb on the 5' RACE reads, gives a single entry per CDR3 protein. The repertoire holds roughly 680,000 distinct CDR3 sequences, with over 40% as singletons. The specimen was blood. These receptors all stem from a woman of 80 years or more in good health.

This chain joins TRBV5-4 and TRBJ2-4; 14 nucleotides line up with TRBD2. The end of the DNA aligns better with TRBJ2-7, so the J call may be wrong. The length of the CDR3 is 17 residues. The germline V gene encodes CDR1 SGHNT and CDR2 YYREEE (reference sequence). Here the CDR3 reads CASGPRTSGGTWGEQYF. In DNA, the CDR3 is TGTGCCAGCGGACCCCGGACTAGCGGGGGGACGTGGGGCGAGCAGTACTTC.

This chain uses TRBV24-1 with TRBJ2-1; 10 nucleotides match TRBD1. The J call may not be correct, given that the DNA end is closer to TRBJ2-7. This CDR3 contains 17 residues. CDR1 is KGHDR and CDR2 is SFDVKD in the germline V gene. This CDR3 reads CATSGGTGARSYNEQYF. DNA of the CDR3: TGTGCCACCAGTGGGGGGACAGGGGCTAGGTCCTACAATGAGCAGTACTTC.

About this clonotype itself: This may arise from a read error, as a much more abundant clone is one base away. This sequence joins TRBV14 and TRBJ2-7; the match to TRBD2 covers 12 bases. CDR1 and CDR2 from the germline V gene are SGHDN and FVKESK. V lost 7 bases and J lost 7; bases outside the gene matches: 17. CDR3 length: 17 residues. CDR3 DNA: TGTGCCAGCATCCGCCCCGGACTAGCGGGAAAGGTCACTGAGCAGTACTTC. Translation gives CASIRPGLAGKVTEQYF.

The rearrangement links TRBV6-5 to TRBJ1-1; D might be TRBD1 (6 bases). The CDR3 runs 16 residues. Trimming took off 6 bases at V and 1 base at J, with 18 bases between the two ends. The V gene's germline CDR1 is MNHEY and CDR2 SVGAGI. The CDR3 spells CASSPINGGRNTEAFF. As DNA, the CDR3 is TGTGCCAGCAGCCCTATAAATGGGGGGCGGAACACTGAAGCTTTCTTT.

The gene calls are TRBV4-3 and TRBJ2-7, with TRBD1 identical over 7 bases. The CDR3 has 17 residues. Germline CDR1 is LGHNA and CDR2 is YSLEER. V lost 3 bases, J lost 2 bases, and 13 bases stayed unmatched. In DNA form, the CDR3 reads TGCGCCAGCAGCCACCGACAGGGAAGGAAGACGGCCTACGAGCAGTACTTC. Its protein product is CASSHRQGRKTAYEQYF.

This clonotype was detected ten times or more. The rearrangement joins TRBV6-5 to TRBJ1-2; the match to TRBD1 covers 7 bases. Trimming cost V 4 bases and J 2 bases; bases outside gene matches: 7. Germline CDR1 MNHEY, CDR2 SVGAGI. The CDR3 consists of 15 residues. The CDR3 DNA is TGTGCCAGCAGTTCCAGGGACAGACCCAACTATGGCTACACCTTC. It codes for CASSSRDRPNYGYTF.

The V and J genes are TRBV12-3 or TRBV12-4 and TRBJ2-1; TRBD2 matches at 16 bases. With V trimmed by 4 bases and J by 7 bases, 4 bases remained unmatched. This CDR3 is built from 16 residues. The CDR3 DNA reads as TGTGCCAGCAGTTCGGGACTAGCGGGAGGGCAGAATGAGCAGTTCTTC. Translated: CASSSGLAGGQNEQFF.

A few counts support this clonotype. The J gene is TRBJ2-5, the V gene TRBV20-1, with 13 bases aligning to TRBD2. Germline lookup yields CDR1 DFQATT and CDR2 SNEGSKA (reference sequence). This CDR3 comprises 12 residues. CDR3 in DNA: TGCAGCGTACTTATGACTAGCGGGGGGCAGTACTTC. Its translation is CSVLMTSGGQYF.

There are many counts of this clonotype. DNA for the CDR3: TGCGCCAGCGGGGACCTTAGAACCTACGAGCAGTACTTC. The encoded protein is CASGDLRTYEQYF. The J gene is TRBJ2-7, the V gene TRBV5-1; D could derive from TRBD1 or TRBD2 (5 bases each). The CDR3 covers 13 residues. Germline V gives CDR1 SGHRS, CDR2 YFSETQ. V lost 7 bases and J lost 2, with 13 bases in between.

For this clonotype: This may be a read error, as it is one base from a much larger clone. V is TRBV7-9 and J is TRBJ2-1; 13 bases map to TRBD2. The closer fit of TRBJ2-7 to the DNA end suggests the J call may be wrong. Germline loops: CDR1 SEHNR, CDR2 FQNEAQ (reference sequence). This CDR3 has 16 amino acids. The CDR3 region is CASSFQGLAGYNEQYF. The CDR3 nucleotides read TGTGCCAGCAGCTTCCAGGGACTAGCGGGATACAATGAGCAGTACTTC.

This clonotype was observed many times. V usage is TRBV2 and J usage is TRBJ2-3; 8 nucleotides line up with TRBD2. CDR1 is SNHLY, CDR2 FYNNEI, per germline. Germline trimming cut 5 bases from V and 2 bases from J; bases unmatched to any gene: 3. There are 14 residues in the CDR3. CDR3 DNA sequence: TGTGCCAGCAGTTTTAGCGGGAACACAGATACGCAGTATTTT. This codes for CASSFSGNTDTQYF.

There are a few counts of this clonotype. The gene calls are TRBV10-3 and TRBJ1-4; 9 bases map to TRBD1. The CDR3 is 13 residues long. Germline lookup yields CDR1 ENHRY and CDR2 SYGVKD. J gave up 7 bases and V 11 bases, and 8 bases lay outside the gene matches. CDR3 sequence reads: CASQGAVREKLFF. The CDR3, as DNA: TGTGCCTCACAGGGGGCTGTGCGTGAAAAACTGTTTTTT.

Points on this clonotype: A much bigger clone sits one base away, suggesting this may be a read error. J is TRBJ2-3 and V is TRBV3-1; the D gene is possibly TRBD2 (6 bases). In germline, CDR1 is LGHDT, CDR2 YNNKEL (reference sequence). The CDR3 is 15 amino acids. The V end was cut by 0 bases, the J end by 8 bases, with 15 bases between. The CDR3 spells CASSQEWGDRVTQYF. In nucleotides, the CDR3 is TGTGCCAGCAGCCAAGAATGGGGGGATCGTGTTACGCAGTATTTT.

A note on this clonotype: The junction departs from the called germline gene at one end, perhaps through a read error. This rearrangement joins TRBV6-2 or TRBV6-3 to TRBJ2-1; a weak D match, TRBD2 (5 bases). CDR1 and CDR2 (germline): MNHEY, SVGEGT. This CDR3 is built from 17 residues. The CDR3 protein is CASSYLRRARTYNEQFF. In nucleotides, the CDR3 is TGTGCTAGCAGTTATCTCAGGCGGGCCAGGACCTACAATGAGCAGTTCTTC.

This clonotype has just a few counts. The chain joins TRBV28 to TRBJ2-3; no clear D. The CDR3 contains 14 residues. With 4 bases removed from V and 3 bases from J, the gap between germline ends came to 11 bases. Germline V CDR1 and CDR2: MDHEN, SYDVKM. The CDR3 sequence: CASSSSPRTDTQYF. In nucleotides, the CDR3 is TGTGCCAGCAGTTCCTCACCGCGTACAGATACGCAGTATTTT. Looking up the rest from reference TRBV28 and TRBJ2-3 gives the full variable domain: DVKVTQSSRYLVKRTGEKVFLECVQDMDHENMFWYRQDPGLGLRLIYFSYDVKMKEKGDIPEGYSVSREKKERFSLILESASTNQTSMYLCASSSSPRTDTQYFGPGTRLTVL.

This clonotype was seen ten or more times. The chain has TRBV6-5 and TRBJ1-2; D may be TRBD1 (5 bases). The CDR3 loop spans 12 amino acids. V was shortened by 4 bases and J by 7 bases, with 10 bases between the two germline ends. Germline CDR1 is MNHEY and CDR2 is SVGAGI. CDR3 region: CASSSYRIGYTF. The CDR3 nucleotides are TGTGCCAGCAGTTCTTACAGGATTGGCTACACCTTC.

Concerning this clonotype: A much larger clone lies a single base off, so this may be a read error. The CDR3: CASNASSYNEQFF. CDR3 nucleotide sequence: TGTGCCAGCAATGCCTCTTCCTACAATGAGCAGTTCTTC. V is TRBV6-8 and J is TRBJ2-1; D is uncertain. V was shortened by 7 bases and J by 1 base, with 8 bases between the two germline ends. This CDR3 is built from 13 residues. Per germline, CDR1 MNHGY and CDR2 SAAAGT.

This clonotype was picked up many times. For the CDR3, the DNA is TGTGCCAGCAGCGAACAGGGACCATCCACTGAAGCTTTCTTT. This encodes CASSEQGPSTEAFF. This chain joins TRBV25-1 and TRBJ1-1; D may be TRBD1 (6 bases). The V and J ends lost 6 bases and 4 bases respectively, with 15 bases between them. Germline values: CDR1 MGHDK, CDR2 SYGVNS. This CDR3 is built from 14 residues.

This clonotype was observed a few times. The chain uses TRBV25-1 and TRBJ2-3; 11 bases line up with TRBD2. Germline V gene sequence: CDR1 MGHDK, CDR2 SYGVNS. V was clipped by 4 bases and J by 4 bases; unmatched bases: 13. The CDR3 loop spans 18 amino acids. CDR3 amino acids: CASSVFLPSGRWADTQYF. CDR3 in DNA: TGTGCCAGCAGTGTTTTTTTGCCTAGCGGGAGGTGGGCAGATACGCAGTATTTT.

V is TRBV29-1 and J is TRBJ1-1, with D maybe TRBD1 (6 bases). Trimming shortened V by 7 bases and J by 4 bases, and 13 bases separated the two germline ends. Germline values: CDR1 SQVTM, CDR2 ANQGSEA. The CDR3 has 12 amino acids. The CDR3 here is CSETGMGTEAFF. The DNA for the CDR3 is TGCAGCGAAACAGGGATGGGCACTGAAGCTTTCTTT.

This chain joins TRBV11-2 and TRBJ1-6; 7 bases line up with TRBD1. V shed 5 bases, J shed 6 bases, and the junction held 7 bases outside the gene matches. This CDR3 contains 15 residues. From germline, CDR1 is SGHAT and CDR2 FQNNGV. DNA of the CDR3: TGTGCCAGCAGCCCCCGGGCAGGGGGTAATTCACCCCTCCACTTT. Protein product: CASSPRAGGNSPLHF.

This clonotype has a count of ten or more. This rearrangement joins TRBV20-1 to TRBJ2-5, with D hard to call. CDR1 and CDR2 from the germline V gene are DFQATT and SNEGSKA (reference sequence). CDR3 length equals 11 residues. Trimming stripped 6 bases from V and 5 bases from J, with 10 bases between. CDR3 bases: TGCAGTGCCACTAATGGGGAGACCCAGTACTTC. Translated, it gives CSATNGETQYF.